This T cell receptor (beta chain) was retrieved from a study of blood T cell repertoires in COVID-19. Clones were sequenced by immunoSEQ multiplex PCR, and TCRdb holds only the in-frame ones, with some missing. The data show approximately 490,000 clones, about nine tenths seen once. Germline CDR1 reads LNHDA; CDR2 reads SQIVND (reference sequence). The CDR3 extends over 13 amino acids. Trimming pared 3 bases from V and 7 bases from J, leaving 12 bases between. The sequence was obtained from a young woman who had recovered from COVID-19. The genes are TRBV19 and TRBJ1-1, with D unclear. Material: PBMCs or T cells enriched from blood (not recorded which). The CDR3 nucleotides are TGTGCCAGTAGTATTGATACCGGTGATGAAGCTTTCTTT. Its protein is CASSIDTGDEAFF.